The 8 T cell receptor beta chains reported below all come from one sample, sequenced in a study of shared clonotypes between healthy human individuals. The naive CD8 fraction comprised CD45RO-negative cells positively selected for CCR7 and excluded terminally differentiated effector memory CD45RA+ cells. Assay used: immunoSEQ multiplex PCR; TCRdb lists only in-frame clones, some missing. The profile shows over 2,000,000 clones, over 85% of them singletons. What was sequenced was naive CD8+ T cells from PBMCs. These TCRs come from a man between 18 and 29 years old in good health. Some clones in this sample may be carry-over from other donors' samples.

The chain is built from TRBV27 and TRBJ2-7; perhaps TRBD1 as D (6 bases). Germline V CDR1 and CDR2: MNHEY, SMNVEV (reference sequence). The V gene lost 10 bases and the J gene lost 1 base, with 20 bases spanning the gap. This CDR3 is built from 15 residues. CDR3 sequence reads: CATESGQGLSYEQYF. CDR3 nucleotide sequence: TGTGCCACCGAATCCGGTCAGGGGTTGTCCTACGAGCAGTACTTC.

The chain combines TRBV19 with TRBJ2-2; D is undetermined. The V end was cut by 6 bases, the J end by 5 bases, with 7 bases between. CDR1 and CDR2 from the germline V gene are LNHDA and SQIVND (reference sequence). The length of the CDR3 is 12 residues. The CDR3 protein is CASRGGTGELFF. CDR3 DNA sequence: TGTGCCAGTAGAGGTGGGACCGGGGAGCTGTTTTTT.

The genes are TRBV7-2 and TRBJ1-4, with D possibly matching TRBD1 (5 bases). This CDR3 comprises 14 residues. Trimming removed 6 bases from V and 7 bases from J, with 15 bases in between. CDR1 is SGHTA and CDR2 is FQGNSA in the germline V gene. CDR3 region: CASSIGAGSEKLFF. The CDR3 bases are TGTGCCAGCAGTATAGGGGCAGGGAGTGAAAAACTGTTTTTT.

The chain links TRBV13 to TRBJ1-2, with D perhaps matching TRBD1 (5 bases). The germline CDR1 and CDR2 sequences are PRHDT and FYEKMQ (reference sequence). This CDR3 has 12 amino acids. Trimming pared 5 bases from V and 6 bases from J, leaving 10 bases between. CDR3 bases: TGTGCCAGCAGCGCTCCAGGGAATGGCTACACCTTC. This translates into CASSAPGNGYTF. Full variable domain (missing parts from reference TRBV13 and TRBJ1-2): AAGVIQSPRHLIKEKRETATLKCYPIPRHDTVYWYQQGPGQDPQFLISFYEKMQSDKGSIPDRFSAQQFSDYHSELNMSSLELGDSALYFCASSAPGNGYTFGSGTRLTVV.

The DNA for the CDR3 is TGTGCCAGCAGTTGGGACAGGGGGCGAGCGACCCAGTACTTC. Its protein is CASSWDRGRATQYF. The chain couples TRBV27 to TRBJ2-5; 12 nucleotides line up with TRBD1. Germline lookup yields CDR1 MNHEY and CDR2 SMNVEV (reference sequence). CDR3 length: 14 residues. The junction had 4 bases not matched to a gene; V was cut back by 4 bases and J by 7 bases.

CDR3 in DNA: TGTGCCAGCAGTTTTCTCACAGTAAACACCGGGGAGCTGTTTTTT. This codes for CASSFLTVNTGELFF. V and J are TRBV7-9 and TRBJ2-2; D is unclear. CDR1 is SEHNR, CDR2 FQNEAQ, per germline (reference sequence). The ends were cut back, 6 bases at V and 2 bases at J, with 13 bases in the middle. CDR3 length equals 15 residues.

The chain joins TRBV2 to TRBJ2-7; D possibly corresponds to TRBD2 (6 bases). The germline V gene encodes CDR1 SNHLY and CDR2 FYNNEI. Trimming shortened V by 2 bases and J by 6 bases, and 8 bases separated the two germline ends. CDR3 length: 12 residues. CDR3 loop: CASSEWRGEQYF. DNA for the CDR3: TGTGCCAGCAGTGAATGGAGGGGCGAGCAGTACTTC.

The rearrangement uses TRBV27 and TRBJ1-2; unclear D gene. Trimming removed 3 bases from V and 4 bases from J, with 12 bases in between. Germline V gene data show CDR1 as MNHEY and CDR2 as SMNVEV (reference sequence). The CDR3 is made up of 14 amino acids. In nucleotides, the CDR3 is TGTGCCAGCAGTTTGTCAGGATACATCTATGGCTACACCTTC. This encodes CASSLSGYIYGYTF.